Shown below are 22 T cell receptor beta chains from a single sample sequenced in a study of T cell changes during pregnancy in multiple sclerosis. Assay used: immunoSEQ multiplex PCR; TCRdb lists only in-frame clones, some missing. The sample lists roughly 34,000 clones; about nine tenths were seen once. The material sequenced was CD4+ T cells from peripheral blood mononuclear cells, taken in the second trimester of pregnancy. The receptors originated from a female donor in good health, enrolled as a control in a pregnancy study.

The chain recombines TRBV9 with TRBJ1-1; TRBD1 might be the D (5 bases). The CDR3 sequence is 15 residues long. V gave up 0 bases and J gave up 1 base, with 10 bases separating them. Germline assignment: CDR1 SGDLS and CDR2 YYNGEE. CDR3 protein: CASSVGWGGNTEAFF. The DNA for the CDR3 is TGTGCCAGCAGCGTAGGGTGGGGGGGGAACACTGAAGCTTTCTTT.

This clone appeared a few times. The rearrangement links TRBV5-4 to TRBJ1-2; no firm D call. Germline values: CDR1 SGHNT, CDR2 YYREEE (reference sequence). Trimming removed 0 bases at V and 8 bases at J, with 11 bases between. The CDR3 sequence is 13 residues long. The CDR3 sequence: CASSLVTRQGYTF. CDR3 DNA sequence: TGTGCCAGCAGCTTGGTTACTAGGCAGGGCTACACCTTC.

The chain links TRBV19 to TRBJ1-3; 10 bases agree with TRBD1. CDR1 is LNHDA, CDR2 SQIVND, per germline (reference sequence). The CDR3 consists of 16 residues. J lost 2 bases, V lost 3 bases, and 4 bases had no gene match. The CDR3 loop reads CASSIGGQGAGNTIYF. The CDR3 DNA sequence: TGTGCCAGTAGTATCGGTGGACAGGGGGCTGGAAACACCATATATTTT.

The V call is TRBV7-9, the J call TRBJ1-2; D call uncertain. Between the trimmed V and J ends, which lost 5 bases and 1 base, there was a span of 8 bases. This CDR3 has 13 amino acids. CDR1 and CDR2 from the germline V gene are SEHNR and FQNEAQ (reference sequence). The CDR3 sequence is CASSPVVNYGYTF. DNA for the CDR3: TGTGCCAGCAGCCCGGTGGTTAACTATGGCTACACCTTC.

This clone appeared a single time. The chain links TRBV18 to TRBJ1-3; 7 bases agree with TRBD1. V shed 3 bases, J shed 4 bases, and the junction held 9 bases outside the gene matches. CDR3 length: 16 amino acids. Germline V gene sequence: CDR1 KGHSH, CDR2 LQKENI. The CDR3 nucleotides read TGTGCCAGCTCACCGCAAGAGGGGGCCCGGGGAAACACCATATATTTT. Encoded protein: CASSPQEGARGNTIYF.

The chain joins TRBV5-4 to TRBJ2-1; D may be TRBD2 (6 bases). The V gene's germline CDR1 is SGHNT and CDR2 YYREEE (reference sequence). CDR3 length: 15 amino acids. V lost 0 bases to trimming and J lost 2 bases, with 9 bases between them. The CDR3 protein is CASSLDGRAYNEQFF. The CDR3 DNA sequence: TGTGCCAGCAGCTTGGACGGGAGAGCCTACAATGAGCAGTTCTTC. Full variable domain (remainder filled in from reference TRBV5-4 and TRBJ2-1): ETGVTQSPTHLIKTRGQQVTLRCSSQSGHNTVSWYQQALGQGPQFIFQYYREEENGRGNFPPRFSGLQFPNYSSELNVNALELDDSALYLCASSLDGRAYNEQFFGPGTRLTVL.

V is TRBV29-1 and J is TRBJ2-7; D may be TRBD2 (6 bases). Trimming took 6 bases from V and 0 from J, leaving 15 bases between them. Germline CDR1 SQVTM, CDR2 ANQGSEA. The length of the CDR3 is 14 residues. The CDR3 spells CSVALGGVSYEQYF. In DNA, the CDR3 is TGCAGCGTCGCCCTAGGAGGGGTCTCCTACGAGCAGTACTTC.

The chain combines TRBV29-1 with TRBJ1-5, with 7 bases lining up with TRBD1. The trim removed 7 bases at V and 3 bases at J, leaving 6 bases unmatched. This CDR3 region has 13 residues. CDR1 SQVTM and CDR2 ANQGSEA come from the germline V gene. The CDR3 reads CSAVQGVNQPQHF. CDR3 nucleotide sequence: TGCAGCGCCGTGCAGGGGGTCAATCAGCCCCAGCATTTT.

This clone was seen a handful of times. The chain employs TRBV27 and TRBJ1-4, with no clear D. The CDR3 runs 14 residues. Germline CDR1 and CDR2: MNHEY and SMNVEV (reference sequence). Trimming pared 5 bases from V and 8 bases from J, leaving 15 bases between. The CDR3: CASSLEPSGEKLFF. The CDR3 nucleotides are TGTGCCAGCAGTCTTGAACCAAGCGGGGAAAAACTGTTTTTT.

To note about this clone: Other DNA sequences in this sample translate to the same CDR3. This chain connects TRBV7-2 to TRBJ1-5; 7 bases align to TRBD1. The CDR3 has 13 amino acids. The V segment lost 5 bases and the J segment 7 bases; nucleotides outside the gene matches: 5. In germline, CDR1 is SGHTA, CDR2 FQGNSA. The CDR3 sequence: CASSPDRVQPQHF. CDR3 nucleotide sequence: TGTGCCAGCAGCCCCGACAGGGTACAGCCCCAGCATTTT.

This clone was counted a single time. V gene TRBV9 combines with J gene TRBJ2-7; 7 bases line up with TRBD1. The CDR3 runs 14 residues. Trimming took 4 bases from V and 0 from J; bases not matched to a gene: 4. Germline loops: CDR1 SGDLS, CDR2 YYNGEE. DNA for the CDR3: TGTGCCAGCAGCCCGAGGACAGGCTCCTACGAGCAGTACTTC. This codes for CASSPRTGSYEQYF.

This CDR3 is CASSQGTPIFYEQYF. The CDR3 nucleotides read TGTGCCAGCAGCCAAGGGACACCAATCTTCTACGAGCAGTACTTC. The V gene is TRBV14, the J gene TRBJ2-7; a possible D gene is TRBD1 (5 bases). V was cut by 1 base and J by 3 bases, with 13 bases left in between. The germline CDR1 and CDR2 sequences are SGHDN and FVKESK. CDR3 length equals 15 residues.

A note on this clone: The same CDR3 can be traced to other DNA sequences in this sample. V gene TRBV6-5 combines with J gene TRBJ1-2; D gene unclear. The CDR3 has 14 residues. Germline lookup yields CDR1 MNHEY and CDR2 SVGAGI. V gave up 2 bases and J gave up 4 bases, with 11 bases separating them. CDR3 protein: CASSYGGLSYGYTF. The CDR3 bases are TGTGCCAGCAGTTACGGTGGACTCAGCTATGGCTACACCTTC.

This clone was observed once. The chain employs TRBV6-4 and TRBJ2-1, with 8 bases that match TRBD2. V shed 4 bases, J shed 7 bases, and the junction held 12 bases outside the gene matches. The CDR3 sequence is 16 residues long. Germline CDR1 reads MRHNA; CDR2 reads SNTAGT. CDR3 protein: CASSGGSVSGSNEQFF. CDR3 in DNA: TGTGCCAGCAGTGGGGGGTCGGTAAGCGGGAGTAATGAGCAGTTCTTC.

V usage is TRBV5-1 and J usage is TRBJ1-1; 8 positions match TRBD1. Trimming at V came to 4 bases and at J to 4 bases, leaving 3 bases not matched to a gene. Germline V lookup: CDR1 SGHRS, CDR2 YFSETQ. This CDR3 comprises 13 residues. The CDR3 nucleotides are TGCGCCAGCAGCGTGGACAGGGCCACTGAAGCTTTCTTT. Translation: CASSVDRATEAFF.

This chain uses TRBV6-5 with TRBJ1-2; TRBD1 matches at 7 bases. This CDR3 comprises 16 residues. Germline loops: CDR1 MNHEY, CDR2 SVGAGI. V was clipped by 0 bases and J by 3 bases; unmatched bases: 7. The CDR3 region is CASSYSKSGGDYGYTF. In DNA, the CDR3 is TGTGCCAGCAGTTACTCGAAGTCAGGGGGTGACTATGGCTACACCTTC.

The chain joins TRBV5-8 to TRBJ2-3; 10 bases line up with TRBD1. The CDR3 sequence is 16 residues long. CDR1 is SGHTS, CDR2 YDEGEE, per germline. V lost 3 bases and J lost 2; bases outside the gene matches: 6. The CDR3 sequence is CASSSTGTGVTDTQYF. For the CDR3, the DNA is TGTGCCAGCAGCTCGACCGGGACAGGGGTCACAGATACGCAGTATTTT. The full variable domain, with the rest looked up from reference TRBV5-8 and TRBJ2-3, is EAGVTQSPTHLIKTRGQQATLRCSPISGHTSVYWYQQALGLGLQFLLWYDEGEERNRGNFPPRFSGRQFPNYSSELNVNALELEDSALYLCASSSTGTGVTDTQYFGPGTRLTVL.

The V call is TRBV6-6, the J call TRBJ1-4; 7 nucleotides line up with TRBD1. Germline V gene lookup returns CDR1 MNHNY and CDR2 SVGAGI (reference sequence). This CDR3 region has 14 residues. Losses at the gene ends were 6 bases for V and 3 bases for J; bases not matched to a gene: 4. The CDR3 nucleotides are TGTGCCAGCAGCCGGGACAGCTCTAATGAAAAACTGTTTTTT. Translation: CASSRDSSNEKLFF.

The chain carries TRBV6-1 and TRBJ1-2; 8 nucleotides agree with TRBD1. The CDR3 has 13 residues. Germline loops: CDR1 MNHNS, CDR2 SASEGT. After removal of 6 bases from V and 3 bases from J, the junction contained 3 bases not matched to a gene. The CDR3, as DNA: TGTGCCAGCAGACAGGGGGAAGACTATGGCTACACCTTC. This encodes CASRQGEDYGYTF.

The chain employs TRBV7-9 and TRBJ2-5, with D unclear. The J call may be incorrect, as the DNA end agrees better with TRBJ2-7. Germline V gene sequence: CDR1 SEHNR, CDR2 FQNEAQ (reference sequence). The length of the CDR3 is 14 residues. The CDR3 DNA follows: TGTGCCAGCAGCTCGACGGAGACCCCCTACGAGCAGTACTTC. Translating it yields CASSSTETPYEQYF.

This clone was seen more than once but under ten times. This chain joins TRBV5-4 and TRBJ1-1, with TRBD1 identical over 9 bases. V lost 4 bases, J lost 8 bases, and 3 bases stayed unmatched. Germline CDR1 and CDR2: SGHNT and YYREEE (reference sequence). This CDR3 is built from 12 residues. CDR3 coding DNA: TGTGCCAGCAGCGGAGGGACAGGGGAAGCTTTCTTT. It translates to CASSGGTGEAFF.

V usage is TRBV10-2 and J usage is TRBJ1-3, with TRBD1 matching 9 bases. The CDR3 length is 14 residues. Germline CDR1 is WSHSY and CDR2 is SAAADI. Trimming took 6 bases from V and 1 from J; bases not matched to a gene: 1. The CDR3 loop reads CASRTGGSGNTIYF. In DNA, the CDR3 is TGCGCCAGCAGGACAGGGGGATCTGGAAACACCATATATTTT.